What follows describes a single T cell receptor beta chain. Its antigen is undetermined. The data belong to a study of cytomegalovirus exposure and HLA in healthy donors. This CDR3 is 16 amino acids long. Germline V gene sequence: CDR1 MNHEY, CDR2 SVGAGI. The ends were cut back, 0 bases at V and 5 bases at J, with 14 bases in the middle. The study, taken as a whole, reports: Accurate prediction of HLA-A and HLA-B alleles (for most subjects) was reportedly achieved from TCR beta sequences. Reportedly, fewer N-insertions than the approximately 650-donor mean appeared in an Asian-associated ancestry cluster in a later analysis.

13 Jbeta primers and 60 Vbeta primers were used for the PCR. As handled by the study authors: In a later analysis, the count reached about 80 million unique TCR beta chains, with 10 million to 14 million shared. Method: immunoSEQ multiplex PCR; TCRdb's copy keeps in-frame clones and lacks some. V, J and clone size are those of that table, while D and trimming were read from the DNA. The table lists over 100,000 clones, 65% to 80% of them singletons. The receptor was isolated from a male donor in good health and CMV-seropositive. Sequencing used PBMCs. The rearrangement joins TRBV6-5 to TRBJ1-3; no reliable D call. DNA for the CDR3: TGTGCCAGCAGTTACTCGTTTACTCAGCGGCGAAACACCATATATTTT. It translates to CASSYSFTQRRNTIYF.